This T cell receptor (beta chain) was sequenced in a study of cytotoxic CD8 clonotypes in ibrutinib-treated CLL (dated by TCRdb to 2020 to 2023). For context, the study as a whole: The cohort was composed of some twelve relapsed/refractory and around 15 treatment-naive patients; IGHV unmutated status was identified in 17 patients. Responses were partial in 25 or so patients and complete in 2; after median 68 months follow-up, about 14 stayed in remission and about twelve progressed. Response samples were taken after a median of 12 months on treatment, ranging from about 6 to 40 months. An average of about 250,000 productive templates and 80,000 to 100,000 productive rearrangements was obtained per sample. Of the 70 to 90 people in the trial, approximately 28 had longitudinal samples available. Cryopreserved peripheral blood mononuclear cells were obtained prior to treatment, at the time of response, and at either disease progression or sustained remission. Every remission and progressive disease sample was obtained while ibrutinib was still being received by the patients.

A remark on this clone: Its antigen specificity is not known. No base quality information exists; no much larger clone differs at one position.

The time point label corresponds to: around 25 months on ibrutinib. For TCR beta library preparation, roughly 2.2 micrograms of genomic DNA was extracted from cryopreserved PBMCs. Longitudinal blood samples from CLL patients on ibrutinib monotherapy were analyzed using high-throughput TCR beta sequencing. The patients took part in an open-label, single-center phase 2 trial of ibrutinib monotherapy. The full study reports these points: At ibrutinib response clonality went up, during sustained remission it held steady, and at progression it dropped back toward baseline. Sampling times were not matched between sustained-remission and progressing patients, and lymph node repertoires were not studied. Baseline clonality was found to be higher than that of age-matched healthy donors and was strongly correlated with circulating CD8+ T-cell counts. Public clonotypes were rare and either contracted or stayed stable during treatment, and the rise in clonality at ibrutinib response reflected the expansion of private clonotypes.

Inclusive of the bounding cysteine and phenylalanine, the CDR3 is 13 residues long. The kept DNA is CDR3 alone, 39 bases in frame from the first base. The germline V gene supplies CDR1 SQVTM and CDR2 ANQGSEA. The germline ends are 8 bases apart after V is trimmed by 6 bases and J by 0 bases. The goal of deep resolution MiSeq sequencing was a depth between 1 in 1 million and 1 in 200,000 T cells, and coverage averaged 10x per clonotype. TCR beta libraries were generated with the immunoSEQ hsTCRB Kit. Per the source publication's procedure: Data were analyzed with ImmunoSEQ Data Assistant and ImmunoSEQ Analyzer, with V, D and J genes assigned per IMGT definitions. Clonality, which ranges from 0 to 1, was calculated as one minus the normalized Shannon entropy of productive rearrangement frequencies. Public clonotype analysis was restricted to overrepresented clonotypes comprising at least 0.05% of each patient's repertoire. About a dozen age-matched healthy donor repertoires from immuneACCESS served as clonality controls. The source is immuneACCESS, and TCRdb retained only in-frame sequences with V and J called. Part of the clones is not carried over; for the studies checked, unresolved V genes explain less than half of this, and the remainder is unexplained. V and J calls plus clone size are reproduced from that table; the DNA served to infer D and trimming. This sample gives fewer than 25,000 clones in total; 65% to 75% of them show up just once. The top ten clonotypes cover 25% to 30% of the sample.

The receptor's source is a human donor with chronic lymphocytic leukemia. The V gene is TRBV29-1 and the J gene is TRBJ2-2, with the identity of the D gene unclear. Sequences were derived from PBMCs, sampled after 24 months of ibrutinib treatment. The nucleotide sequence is TGCAGCGTCGAACCTCCGAACACCGGGGAGCTGTTTTTT. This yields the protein CSVEPPNTGELFF.